A selection of T cell receptor beta chains follows, all from one sample in a study of OX40 agonist ivuxolimab in advanced cancers. TCRdb keeps only in-frame clones here, not all; method: immunoSEQ multiplex PCR. This sample carries about 100,000 clones, approximately 89% of them seen once, and the ten largest clones take 0.15% to 0.2%. This specimen consisted of CD4+ or CD8+ T cells sorted from blood, obtained in a trial of the OX40 agonist ivuxolimab. These receptors were collected from an adult with an advanced solid tumor such as melanoma, head and neck, liver or kidney cancer. Both conserved end residues are part of each CDR3. D genes are given only for firm matches. Part of the rows lack a size; the others show once, few, many or a class for expanded clones.

abundance: few
len: 15
d_gene: .
j_gene: TRBJ2-7
v_gene: TRBV11-2
CDR3nt: TGTGCCAGCAGCTTGTTCACAGGGTCAACCTACGAGCAGTACTTC
CDR3aa: CASSLFTGSTYEQYF

abundance: once
len: 15
d_gene: .
j_gene: TRBJ1-2
v_gene: TRBV4-1
CDR3nt: TGCGCCAGCAGCCAAGTCCCAGGGACTAGCTATGGCTACACCTTC
CDR3aa: CASSQVPGTSYGYTF

abundance: .
len: 14
d_gene: TRBD1
j_gene: TRBJ2-7
v_gene: TRBV10-1
CDR3nt: TGCGCCAGCAGCGAAAACCCGACAGGGATCGAGCAGTACTTC
CDR3aa: CASSENPTGIEQYF

abundance: once
len: 15
d_gene: .
j_gene: TRBJ2-1
v_gene: TRBV9
CDR3nt: TGTGCCAGCAGCGTAGATCTCAGCTCCTACAATGAGCAGTTCTTC
CDR3aa: CASSVDLSSYNEQFF

abundance: once
len: 12
d_gene: .
j_gene: TRBJ1-2
v_gene: TRBV2
CDR3nt: TGTGCCAGCGTAAGGGATAACTATGGCTACACCTTC
CDR3aa: CASVRDNYGYTF

abundance: .
len: 13
d_gene: .
j_gene: TRBJ2-5
v_gene: TRBV30
CDR3nt: TGTGCCTGCCCAGGGGTAGGTACGGAGACCCAGTACTTC
CDR3aa: CACPGVGTETQYF

abundance: .
len: 18
d_gene: TRBD2
j_gene: TRBJ2-5
v_gene: TRBV9
CDR3nt: TGTGCCAGCAGCGTAGCTAGCGGGGGGGCTAGGGGCCAAGAGACCCAGTACTTC
CDR3aa: CASSVASGGARGQETQYF

abundance: .
len: 14
d_gene: .
j_gene: TRBJ1-6
v_gene: TRBV6-5
CDR3nt: TGTGCCAGCAGTTACGGGAGGGAATATTCACCCCTCCACTTT
CDR3aa: CASSYGREYSPLHF

abundance: .
len: 15
d_gene: TRBD2
j_gene: TRBJ2-5
v_gene: TRBV2
CDR3nt: TGTGCCAGCAGTCCCAGAGCGGGGGGGGAAGAGACCCAGTACTTC
CDR3aa: CASSPRAGGEETQYF

abundance: .
len: 13
d_gene: .
j_gene: TRBJ1-5
v_gene: TRBV6-1
CDR3nt: TGTGCCAGCAGGACCAGACCGGATCAGCCCCAGCATTTT
CDR3aa: CASRTRPDQPQHF

abundance: .
len: 13
d_gene: .
j_gene: TRBJ2-5
v_gene: TRBV28
CDR3nt: TGTGCCAGCAGTTTACTTGGGGGTCCGACCCAGTACTTC
CDR3aa: CASSLLGGPTQYF

abundance: .
len: 15
d_gene: .
j_gene: TRBJ2-5
v_gene: TRBV19
CDR3nt: TGTGCCAGTAGTATAGGAGGACAGCGAGGGGAGACCCAGTACTTC
CDR3aa: CASSIGGQRGETQYF

abundance: .
len: 16
d_gene: .
j_gene: TRBJ2-1
v_gene: TRBV5-1
CDR3nt: TGCGCCAGCAGCTTGGGGGCGGGCGGAGGGTACAATGAGCAGTTCTTC
CDR3aa: CASSLGAGGGYNEQFF

abundance: .
len: 14
d_gene: .
j_gene: TRBJ1-2
v_gene: TRBV5-1
CDR3nt: TGCGCCAGCAGCTTGGCACCGACCCCCGGGGACTACACCTTC
CDR3aa: CASSLAPTPGDYTF

abundance: once
len: 14
d_gene: TRBD1
j_gene: TRBJ1-2
v_gene: TRBV7-2
CDR3nt: TGTGCCAGCAGCTCCGCGCAGGGGGCAGATGGCTACACCTTC
CDR3aa: CASSSAQGADGYTF

abundance: .
len: 14
d_gene: .
j_gene: TRBJ2-7
v_gene: TRBV18
CDR3nt: TGTGCCAGCTCACCCCCTTCGAGCTCCTACGAGCAGTACTTC
CDR3aa: CASSPPSSSYEQYF

abundance: .
len: 12
d_gene: .
j_gene: TRBJ1-6
v_gene: TRBV6-1
CDR3nt: TGTGCCAGCACTGTAGGGAATTCACCCCTCCACTTT
CDR3aa: CASTVGNSPLHF

abundance: .
len: 14
d_gene: TRBD1
j_gene: TRBJ1-6
v_gene: TRBV25-1
CDR3nt: TGTGCCAGCAGTGAGGGACAGAAGAATTCACCCCTCCACTTT
CDR3aa: CASSEGQKNSPLHF

abundance: .
len: 13
d_gene: .
j_gene: TRBJ2-6
v_gene: TRBV5-1
CDR3nt: TGCGCCAGCAGCTCCCCGGGACGGAACGTCCTGACTTTC
CDR3aa: CASSSPGRNVLTF

abundance: .
len: 15
d_gene: .
j_gene: TRBJ2-5
v_gene: TRBV7-2
CDR3nt: TGTGCCAGCAGCTTAGTTGCGGGGGCGGAAGAGACCCAGTACTTC
CDR3aa: CASSLVAGAEETQYF

abundance: .
len: 12
d_gene: .
j_gene: TRBJ2-7
v_gene: TRBV4-2
CDR3nt: TGTGCCAGCAGCCAAGAGGGGCGCGAGCAGTACTTC
CDR3aa: CASSQEGREQYF

abundance: few
len: 14
d_gene: TRBD1
j_gene: TRBJ2-2
v_gene: TRBV5-1
CDR3nt: TGCGCCAGCAGGCTTCAGGGGGTTCCCGGGGAGCTGTTTTTT
CDR3aa: CASRLQGVPGELFF

abundance: .
len: 15
d_gene: TRBD1
j_gene: TRBJ1-2
v_gene: TRBV19
CDR3nt: TGTGCCAGTACCGAGAGACAGGGGCGTTACTATGGCTACACCTTC
CDR3aa: CASTERQGRYYGYTF

abundance: .
len: 16
d_gene: TRBD2
j_gene: TRBJ2-3
v_gene: TRBV11-2
CDR3nt: TGTGCCAGCAGCGCCTTAGCGGGGTGGGGCACAGATACGCAGTATTTT
CDR3aa: CASSALAGWGTDTQYF

abundance: .
len: 13
d_gene: .
j_gene: TRBJ2-1
v_gene: TRBV11-3
CDR3nt: TGTGCCAGCAGCTTCGGGGGATCTCCCGAGCAGTTCTTC
CDR3aa: CASSFGGSPEQFF

abundance: .
len: 13
d_gene: .
j_gene: TRBJ2-3
v_gene: TRBV10-3
CDR3nt: TGTGCCATCAGACCTCTAGCTTTAGATACGCAGTATTTT
CDR3aa: CAIRPLALDTQYF

abundance: .
len: 17
d_gene: .
j_gene: TRBJ2-2
v_gene: TRBV6-1
CDR3nt: TGTGCCAGCAGTGGGGCCGCCGCGGGTTGGAACACCGGGGAGCTGTTTTTT
CDR3aa: CASSGAAAGWNTGELFF

abundance: .
len: 15
d_gene: TRBD1
j_gene: TRBJ1-4
v_gene: TRBV15
CDR3nt: TGTGCCACCAGCAGAGGGACAGGGACTAATGAAAAACTGTTTTTT
CDR3aa: CATSRGTGTNEKLFF

abundance: .
len: 16
d_gene: .
j_gene: TRBJ1-4
v_gene: TRBV2
CDR3nt: TGTGCCAGCAGTCACCGACCCACAGGGCGTAATGAAAAACTGTTTTTT
CDR3aa: CASSHRPTGRNEKLFF

abundance: .
len: 15
d_gene: TRBD1
j_gene: TRBJ1-6
v_gene: TRBV5-4
CDR3nt: TGTGCCAGCAGCTTTTCCGGGACAGGGGGATCACCCCTCCACTTT
CDR3aa: CASSFSGTGGSPLHF

abundance: few
len: 15
d_gene: .
j_gene: TRBJ1-2
v_gene: TRBV21-1
CDR3nt: TGTGCCAGCAGCAAAGAGGGCAGGGAAAACTATGGCTACACCTTC
CDR3aa: CASSKEGRENYGYTF

abundance: once
len: 14
d_gene: .
j_gene: TRBJ2-7
v_gene: TRBV28
CDR3nt: TGTGCCAGCAGTTTCACCGGGAGTTTCAACGAGCAGTACTTC
CDR3aa: CASSFTGSFNEQYF

abundance: .
len: 19
d_gene: .
j_gene: TRBJ1-5
v_gene: TRBV7-7
CDR3nt: TGTGCCAGCAGCTTAGCCCCCGGAGACATTTTCAATAGCAATCAGCCCCAGCATTTT
CDR3aa: CASSLAPGDIFNSNQPQHF

abundance: few
len: 17
d_gene: TRBD2
j_gene: TRBJ2-5
v_gene: TRBV5-1
CDR3nt: TGCGCCAGCAGCCGGACTAGCGGGAGGGCGGTGGGAGAGACCCAGTACTTC
CDR3aa: CASSRTSGRAVGETQYF

abundance: .
len: 16
d_gene: TRBD2
j_gene: TRBJ2-1
v_gene: TRBV28
CDR3nt: TGTGCCAGCAGTTTATATCTGGCTAGCGGGAGAGGGGAGCAGTTCTTC
CDR3aa: CASSLYLASGRGEQFF

abundance: .
len: 14
d_gene: .
j_gene: TRBJ2-1
v_gene: TRBV27
CDR3nt: TGTGCCAGCAGAACCTTCGAGAGAGGACTTGAGCAGTTCTTC
CDR3aa: CASRTFERGLEQFF

abundance: .
len: 18
d_gene: TRBD1
j_gene: TRBJ1-1
v_gene: TRBV30
CDR3nt: TGTGCCTGTAAAAGGAGGCGGGTAACAGGCTATAGGGGGCTTGAAGCTTTCTTT
CDR3aa: CACKRRRVTGYRGLEAFF

abundance: once
len: 15
d_gene: TRBD1
j_gene: TRBJ2-3
v_gene: TRBV18
CDR3nt: TGTGCCAGCTCACCGGGACAGGGGATTGCAGATACGCAGTATTTT
CDR3aa: CASSPGQGIADTQYF

abundance: .
len: 16
d_gene: TRBD2
j_gene: TRBJ2-2
v_gene: TRBV27
CDR3nt: TGTGCCAGCAGTTGGGGACTAACGGCGAACACCGGGGAGCTGTTTTTT
CDR3aa: CASSWGLTANTGELFF

abundance: .
len: 15
d_gene: .
j_gene: TRBJ2-3
v_gene: TRBV7-3
CDR3nt: TGTGCCAGCAGCGGAGGAGGGGCTAGCACAGATACGCAGTATTTT
CDR3aa: CASSGGGASTDTQYF

abundance: .
len: 13
d_gene: .
j_gene: TRBJ2-7
v_gene: TRBV29-1
CDR3nt: TGCAGCGTTGTACAGGGTGGATCCTACGAGCAGTACTTC
CDR3aa: CSVVQGGSYEQYF

abundance: .
len: 12
d_gene: .
j_gene: TRBJ2-3
v_gene: TRBV7-3
CDR3nt: TGTGCCAGCAGCGTAGACGCAGATACGCAGTATTTT
CDR3aa: CASSVDADTQYF

abundance: .
len: 16
d_gene: TRBD1
j_gene: TRBJ2-1
v_gene: TRBV18
CDR3nt: TGTGCCAGCTCACCTGCCGGGACAGCCCCTTACAATGAGCAGTTCTTC
CDR3aa: CASSPAGTAPYNEQFF

abundance: .
len: 15
d_gene: .
j_gene: TRBJ2-1
v_gene: TRBV4-1
CDR3nt: TGCGCCAGCAGCCAAGGTAACAAGGTGGGCAATGAGCAGTTCTTC
CDR3aa: CASSQGNKVGNEQFF

abundance: .
len: 12
d_gene: .
j_gene: TRBJ2-1
v_gene: TRBV6-1
CDR3nt: TGTGCCAGCAGTGGGGTAAACAATGAGCAGTTCTTC
CDR3aa: CASSGVNNEQFF

abundance: .
len: 16
d_gene: TRBD2
j_gene: TRBJ2-3
v_gene: TRBV5-6
CDR3nt: TGTGCCAGCAGCGCTAACCTAGCGGGAGTAGGAAATACGCAGTATTTT
CDR3aa: CASSANLAGVGNTQYF

abundance: .
len: 12
d_gene: .
j_gene: TRBJ1-5
v_gene: TRBV19
CDR3nt: TGTGCCAGTAGACGGGACAATCAGCCCCAGCATTTT
CDR3aa: CASRRDNQPQHF

abundance: .
len: 11
d_gene: .
j_gene: TRBJ2-2
v_gene: TRBV5-1
CDR3nt: TGCGCCAGCAGCTTGCCCGGGGAGCTGTTTTTT
CDR3aa: CASSLPGELFF

abundance: .
len: 14
d_gene: .
j_gene: TRBJ2-3
v_gene: TRBV5-1
CDR3nt: TGCGCCAGCAAGGGGGGTTCTAGCACAGATACGCAGTATTTT
CDR3aa: CASKGGSSTDTQYF

abundance: .
len: 15
d_gene: TRBD2
j_gene: TRBJ2-7
v_gene: TRBV30
CDR3nt: TGTGCCTGGAGATGGCCCGGACTAGCGGGACGGGAGCAGTACTTC
CDR3aa: CAWRWPGLAGREQYF

abundance: .
len: 13
d_gene: .
j_gene: TRBJ2-5
v_gene: TRBV5-4
CDR3nt: TGTGCCAGCAGCTTTACGTTACAAGAGACCCAGTACTTC
CDR3aa: CASSFTLQETQYF

abundance: .
len: 16
d_gene: .
j_gene: TRBJ1-6
v_gene: TRBV19
CDR3nt: TGTGCCAGTAGTATAGAAGGCCGATCCTATAATTCACCCCTCCACTTT
CDR3aa: CASSIEGRSYNSPLHF

abundance: .
len: 14
d_gene: .
j_gene: TRBJ2-6
v_gene: TRBV19
CDR3nt: TGTGCCAGTACCCGCTCACCTGGGGCCAACGTCCTGACTTTC
CDR3aa: CASTRSPGANVLTF

abundance: .
len: 16
d_gene: .
j_gene: TRBJ2-2
v_gene: TRBV7-8
CDR3nt: TGTGCCAGCAGCTTAGTGCTGGGAATGCGGACCGGGGAGCTGTTTTTT
CDR3aa: CASSLVLGMRTGELFF